This paragraph reports one T cell receptor beta chain. The V gene end was trimmed by 5 bases and the J gene end by 4 bases; junction bases not matched to a gene: 10. CDR3 length equals 16 residues. Germline CDR1 is KGHSH and CDR2 is LQKENI. TCRdb keeps only in-frame clones here, not all; method: immunoSEQ multiplex PCR. The table has 100,000 to 150,000 clones, roughly 90% seen once; the top ten hold 4.3%. This sample was taken from a study of blood T cell repertoires in COVID-19. This chain joins TRBV18 and TRBJ1-2; 10 nucleotides match TRBD1. Material: peripheral blood. The receptor comes from a man aged 60-69 years with COVID-19, enrolled during active disease. CDR3 bases: TGTGCCAGCTCAAAGGACAGGGGGGACCGCATCTATGGCTACACCTTC. Translating gives CASSKDRGDRIYGYTF.